The source of this T cell receptor (beta chain) is a study of shared T cell receptors in the human thymus. The CDR3 contains 14 residues. Looked up from germline, CDR1 is LNHDA and CDR2 is SQIVND (reference sequence). V was pared by 5 bases and J by 3 bases, with 5 bases of the junction left unmatched. Measured with immunoSEQ multiplex PCR; TCRdb has only the in-frame clones, and not every one. The table lists roughly 560,000 clones, more than 75% of them singletons. These data also featured in a second study, about human thymus T cells. That paper states: Thymus pieces cut out during corrective heart surgery were the tissue that was used. Gene usage for V and J segments appeared biased in thymic and blood repertoires.

The rearrangement uses TRBV19 and TRBJ2-7; 9 nucleotides match TRBD2. The specimen was thymocytes. This sequence was found in a boy less than two years old with a congenital heart defect. The CDR3 spells CASSFRTSDYEQYF. The CDR3 nucleotides are TGTGCCAGTAGTTTTCGGACTAGCGACTACGAGCAGTACTTC.